What follows are 32 T cell receptor beta chains derived from one specimen sequenced in a study of control samples from healthy donors and cancer patients. TCRdb's copy holds only in-frame clones and misses some; the assay was immunoSEQ multiplex PCR. Seen here are about 55,000 clones, around 90% observed once, and the top ten hold roughly 3.8%. The sequencing sample was made of blood. Every receptor here comes from a man aged 45-60 years in good health.

V gene TRBV7-2 combines with J gene TRBJ1-5, with 12 bases matching TRBD1. Germline lookup yields CDR1 SGHTA and CDR2 FQGNSA. Trimming took 5 bases from V and 6 from J; bases not matched to a gene: 5. CDR3 length equals 15 residues. CDR3 nucleotide sequence: TGTGCCAGCAGCCCAGAGGGACAGGGGGCTCAGCCCCAGCATTTT. This sequence encodes CASSPEGQGAQPQHF.

The rearrangement uses TRBV6-5 and TRBJ2-7, with D possibly being TRBD1 or TRBD2 (5 bases each). Trimming took 10 bases from V and 0 from J, leaving 13 bases between them. Germline lookup yields CDR1 MNHEY and CDR2 SVGAGI. The CDR3 totals 13 residues. The CDR3, as DNA: TGTGCCATCGCCCGGGACCCCTCCTACGAGCAGTACTTC. Its translation is CAIARDPSYEQYF.

The V gene is TRBV7-9, the J gene TRBJ1-1; 8 nucleotides match TRBD1. The CDR3 is 14 amino acids. With 4 bases clipped from V and 1 base from J, the junction kept 2 bases outside the gene matches. Germline V lookup: CDR1 SEHNR, CDR2 FQNEAQ (reference sequence). CDR3: CASSYGTGNTEAFF. CDR3 bases: TGTGCCAGCAGCTATGGGACAGGGAACACTGAAGCTTTCTTT. Combining the CDR3 with reference TRBV7-9 and TRBJ1-1 gives the whole variable domain DTGVSQNPRHKITKRGQNVTFRCDPISEHNRLYWYRQTLGQGPEFLTYFQNEAQLEKSRLLSDRFSAERPKGSFSTLEIQRTEQGDSAMYLCASSYGTGNTEAFFGQGTRLTVV.

The chain recombines TRBV27 with TRBJ2-1; 7 bases agree with TRBD1. The length of the CDR3 is 16 residues. Trimming cost V 7 bases and J 0 bases; bases outside gene matches: 9. CDR1 MNHEY and CDR2 SMNVEV come from the germline V gene (reference sequence). The CDR3 coding sequence is TGTGCCAGCATCCCTACAGGGGCCTCCTCCTACAATGAGCAGTTCTTC. Its protein is CASIPTGASSYNEQFF.

The genes are TRBV9 and TRBJ1-4; D is ambiguous. V gave up 2 bases and J gave up 2 bases, with 4 bases separating them. CDR3 length: 13 amino acids. Looked up from germline, CDR1 is SGDLS and CDR2 is YYNGEE. This chain's CDR3 is CASSVGTNEKLFF. The CDR3 nucleotides read TGTGCCAGCAGCGTTGGGACTAATGAAAAACTGTTTTTT. The full variable domain, in which reference TRBV9 and TRBJ1-4 provide the parts outside the CDR3, is DSGVTQTPKHLITATGQRVTLRCSPRSGDLSVYWYQQSLDQGLQFLIQYYNGEERAKGNILERFSAQQFPDLHSELNLSSLELGDSALYFCASSVGTNEKLFFGSGTQLSVL.

CDR3 protein: CATSDLCSINQPQHF. In DNA, the CDR3 is TGTGCCACCAGTGATTTGTGCAGTATCAATCAGCCCCAGCATTTT. This chain links TRBV24-1 with TRBJ1-5; the D is unclear. This CDR3 is built from 15 residues. The germline CDR1 and CDR2 sequences are KGHDR and SFDVKD. Trimming left V 0 bases short and J 3 bases short, with 8 bases between.

The rearrangement uses TRBV9 and TRBJ2-3; TRBD2 aligns across 11 bases. CDR1 is SGDLS and CDR2 is YYNGEE in the germline V gene. V gave up 0 bases and J gave up 3 bases; unmatched junction bases: 9. The CDR3 runs 18 residues. Here the CDR3 DNA reads TGTGCCAGCAGCGTAGAGACTAGCGGGATTGTGGCGACAGATACGCAGTATTTT. The encoded protein is CASSVETSGIVATDTQYF.

J is TRBJ1-3 and V is TRBV3-1 (or the pseudogene TRBV3-2); D gene unclear. The length of the CDR3 is 15 residues. Germline V gene sequence: CDR1 LGHDT, CDR2 YNNKEL (reference sequence). Deletions cut 4 bases from V and 0 bases from J, with 10 bases between. For the CDR3, the DNA is TGTGCCAGCAGCCTTCGACATAGCTCTGGAAACACCATATATTTT. Translation: CASSLRHSSGNTIYF.

The V and J genes are TRBV11-3 and TRBJ1-1; TRBD1 might be the D (6 bases). Trimming took off 3 bases at V and 4 bases at J, with 15 bases between the two ends. This CDR3 has 15 residues. Germline V gene sequence: CDR1 SGHNT, CDR2 YENEEA. DNA of the CDR3: TGTGCCAGCAGCTTGGGGGGCGATCGGGGCACTGAAGCTTTCTTT. Translation gives CASSLGGDRGTEAFF.

The V gene is TRBV28, the J gene TRBJ1-1; 7 bases align to TRBD1. The CDR3 has 13 residues. V was pared by 5 bases and J by 3 bases, with 3 bases of the junction left unmatched. Germline V CDR1 and CDR2: MDHEN, SYDVKM. As DNA, the CDR3 is TGTGCCAGCAGTCCCACAGGGGACACTGAAGCTTTCTTT. Its protein is CASSPTGDTEAFF.

V is TRBV30 and J is TRBJ1-4; 7 bases are a match to TRBD1. This CDR3 has 13 residues. Germline V gene sequence: CDR1 GTSNPN, CDR2 SVGIG (reference sequence). The J segment lost 7 bases and the V segment lost 5 bases, leaving 7 bases of the junction unmatched. The CDR3 reads CAWGLQGSEKLFF. The CDR3 coding sequence is TGTGCCTGGGGGTTACAGGGGAGTGAAAAACTGTTTTTT.

The count of this clone is one. V gene TRBV28 combines with J gene TRBJ2-7; the match to TRBD2 covers 7 bases. Trimming took 6 bases from V and 5 from J; bases not matched to a gene: 13. Looked up from germline, CDR1 is MDHEN and CDR2 is SYDVKM. This CDR3 spans 15 amino acids. DNA of the CDR3: TGTGCCAGCAGCCCCAGCGGGACGCGTTTGCACGAGCAGTACTTC. Its protein is CASSPSGTRLHEQYF. The whole variable domain, filled in from reference TRBV28 and TRBJ2-7, reads DVKVTQSSRYLVKRTGEKVFLECVQDMDHENMFWYRQDPGLGLRLIYFSYDVKMKEKGDIPEGYSVSREKKERFSLILESASTNQTSMYLCASSPSGTRLHEQYFGPGTRLTVT.

The chain recombines TRBV29-1 with TRBJ2-7; 9 bases map to TRBD1. Losses at the gene ends were 3 bases for V and 3 bases for J; bases not matched to a gene: 0. The CDR3 is made up of 12 amino acids. The germline V gene has CDR1 SQVTM and CDR2 ANQGSEA. Here the CDR3 DNA reads TGCAGCGTTGAGGGACAGGGCTACGAGCAGTACTTC. This translates into CSVEGQGYEQYF.

CDR3 DNA sequence: TGTGCCAGCAGCTCCTGGACTAGCGGGGTATACAATGAGCAGTTCTTC. This codes for CASSSWTSGVYNEQFF. J is TRBJ2-1 and V is TRBV12-1; the table assigns TRBD2, which was not confirmed against the DNA. TRBV12-1 is described as a pseudogene. The CDR3 is 16 amino acids.

CDR3 nucleotides: TGTGCCAGCCGGGGGTTCGACAGGAAGATCTACGAGCAGTACTTC. Translating gives CASRGFDRKIYEQYF. The chain is built from TRBV28 and TRBJ2-7; either TRBD1 or TRBD2 may fit D (6 bases each). This CDR3 spans 15 amino acids. V lost 8 bases, J lost 3 bases, and 20 bases lay in between. Germline V gene lookup returns CDR1 MDHEN and CDR2 SYDVKM.

The rearrangement joins TRBV28 to TRBJ2-2; TRBD2 is a possible D gene (5 bases). The CDR3 sequence is 15 residues long. The ends were cut back, 3 bases at V and 0 bases at J, with 8 bases in the middle. Looked up from germline, CDR1 is MDHEN and CDR2 is SYDVKM. DNA for the CDR3: TGTGCCAGCAGTTTCGGAGGTTCGAACACCGGGGAGCTGTTTTTT. Protein: CASSFGGSNTGELFF.

Only a few counts were recorded for this clone. The chain joins TRBV7-2 to TRBJ2-7, with D possibly matching TRBD2 (5 bases). Trimming left V 4 bases short and J 0 bases short, with 13 bases between. The CDR3 length is 15 residues. Germline V gene lookup returns CDR1 SGHTA and CDR2 FQGNSA. CDR3 in amino acids: CASSSGLGSSYEQYF. The DNA of the CDR3 is TGTGCCAGCAGCTCCGGACTGGGGAGCTCCTACGAGCAGTACTTC.

The rearrangement uses TRBV7-2 and TRBJ2-7; D not certain. V shed 3 bases and J shed 4 bases, with 7 bases lying between them. The V gene's germline CDR1 is SGHTA and CDR2 FQGNSA. The CDR3 consists of 12 residues. The CDR3 bases are TGTGCCAGCAGCTTCGGAAATTACGAGCAGTACTTC. This encodes CASSFGNYEQYF.

The chain employs TRBV3-1 (or the pseudogene TRBV3-2) and TRBJ2-2; D not certain. The CDR3 is 13 residues long. Trimming removed 3 bases from V and 1 base from J, with 3 bases in between. Germline lookup yields CDR1 LGHDT and CDR2 YNNKEL (reference sequence). CDR3 bases: TGTGCCAGCAGCCAGGAGAACACCGGGGAGCTGTTTTTT. Its protein is CASSQENTGELFF.

CDR3: CSVPNPGYESEAFF. The CDR3 DNA reads as TGCAGCGTTCCCAACCCGGGGTATGAGAGTGAAGCTTTCTTT. The V gene is TRBV29-1, the J gene TRBJ1-1; no clear D gene. The CDR3 is 14 residues long. The V end lost 5 bases, the J end lost 7 bases, and 20 bases lay between the germline ends. From germline, CDR1 is SQVTM and CDR2 ANQGSEA.

The gene calls are TRBV18 and TRBJ2-1; possible D gene TRBD2, 6 bases. Germline CDR1 and CDR2: KGHSH and LQKENI. The CDR3 covers 14 residues. Between the trimmed V and J ends, which lost 3 bases and 4 bases, there was a span of 10 bases. CDR3 nucleotide sequence: TGTGCCAGCTCACCTGAGCGGGCTTACAATGAGCAGTTCTTC. It is translated as CASSPERAYNEQFF.

V and J are TRBV5-5 and TRBJ2-3; either TRBD1 or TRBD2 may supply D (5 bases each). This CDR3 is built from 16 residues. Per the germline V gene, CDR1 is SGHKS and CDR2 is YYEKEE (reference sequence). V shed 3 bases and J shed 3 bases, with 17 bases lying between them. The CDR3 region has the DNA TGTGCCAGCAGCTCACTTGAGGGGACGGGAACAGATACGCAGTATTTT. It encodes CASSSLEGTGTDTQYF. The variable domain in full, completed from reference TRBV5-5 and TRBJ2-3, reads DAGVTQSPTHLIKTRGQQVTLRCSPISGHKSVSWYQQVLGQGPQFIFQYYEKEERGRGNFPDRFSARQFPNYSSELNVNALLLGDSALYLCASSSLEGTGTDTQYFGPGTRLTVL.

This clone showed up just a few times. The J gene is TRBJ1-5, the V gene TRBV19, with 8 positions matching TRBD1. The CDR3 has 15 amino acids. CDR1 and CDR2 from the germline V gene are LNHDA and SQIVND (reference sequence). V gave up 9 bases and J gave up 7 bases; unmatched junction bases: 14. The CDR3 region has the DNA TGTGCCAGCCAAGTCCTGACAGGGGAAGGGCAGCCCCAGCATTTT. Amino acid sequence: CASQVLTGEGQPQHF.

This chain links TRBV28 with TRBJ2-1, with 9 bases aligning to TRBD2. There are 19 residues in the CDR3. The J segment lost 1 base and the V segment lost 4 bases, leaving 14 bases of the junction unmatched. In germline, CDR1 is MDHEN, CDR2 SYDVKM. CDR3 protein: CASSSLIIQREASYNEQFF. The CDR3 DNA is TGTGCCAGCAGTTCCCTAATAATCCAGCGGGAGGCATCCTACAATGAGCAGTTCTTC.

The chain joins TRBV9 to TRBJ2-1; 11 bases are a match to TRBD1. The CDR3 spans 15 residues. Germline V lookup: CDR1 SGDLS, CDR2 YYNGEE. V was clipped by 3 bases and J by 6 bases; unmatched bases: 5. The CDR3 is CASSARGQGVNEQFF. The CDR3 nucleotides are TGTGCCAGCAGCGCAAGGGGACAGGGGGTCAATGAGCAGTTCTTC.

V and J are TRBV6-5 and TRBJ2-7; 9 bases line up with TRBD1. CDR1 is MNHEY and CDR2 is SVGAGI in the germline V gene. The CDR3 has 14 amino acids. J was trimmed by 2 bases and V by 8 bases; bases with no gene match: 7. The CDR3 region is CASSYRGPPYEQYF. CDR3 bases: TGTGCCAGCTCTTACAGGGGGCCTCCCTACGAGCAGTACTTC.

This chain connects TRBV10-3 to TRBJ1-2; D may be TRBD1 (5 bases). The CDR3 sequence is 12 residues long. Germline V lookup: CDR1 ENHRY, CDR2 SYGVKD. The ends were cut back, 8 bases at V and 0 bases at J, with 7 bases in the middle. CDR3 region: CAISDTNYGYTF. CDR3 bases: TGTGCCATCTCGGACACTAACTATGGCTACACCTTC.

V usage is TRBV6-6 and J usage is TRBJ1-3; unclear D gene. Trimming stripped 6 bases from V and 0 bases from J, with 6 bases between. The CDR3 has 13 residues. Germline V lookup: CDR1 MNHNY, CDR2 SVGAGI (reference sequence). CDR3 loop: CASRRDSGNTIYF. CDR3 sequence (DNA): TGTGCCAGCAGGCGGGACTCTGGAAACACCATATATTTT.

This clone came up a few times. This chain links TRBV4-1 with TRBJ1-2; D remains ambiguous. This CDR3 has 14 amino acids. From germline, CDR1 is MGHRA and CDR2 YSYEKL. The V end was cut by 0 bases, the J end by 3 bases, with 8 bases between. The CDR3 region has the DNA TGCGCCAGCAGCCAAGAAGGATCCTACTATGGCTACACCTTC. It codes for CASSQEGSYYGYTF.

The chain employs TRBV24-1 and TRBJ1-1, with 12 bases lining up with TRBD1. The V gene end was trimmed by 2 bases and the J gene end by 2 bases; junction bases not matched to a gene: 2. Germline V CDR1 and CDR2: KGHDR, SFDVKD. The CDR3 contains 16 residues. The CDR3 reads CATSDSGTGGNTEAFF. The CDR3 nucleotides read TGTGCCACCAGTGATTCCGGGACAGGGGGCAACACTGAAGCTTTCTTT.

CDR3 amino acids: CASEGVTDTQYF. DNA of the CDR3: TGTGCCTCCGAGGGGGTCACTGATACGCAGTATTTT. The gene calls are TRBV28 and TRBJ2-3; TRBD1 is a possible D gene (6 bases). The V gene's germline CDR1 is MDHEN and CDR2 SYDVKM. V gave up 11 bases and J gave up 6 bases, with 15 bases separating them. The CDR3 extends over 12 amino acids. The entire variable domain, with the rest obtained from reference TRBV28 and TRBJ2-3, is as follows: DVKVTQSSRYLVKRTGEKVFLECVQDMDHENMFWYRQDPGLGLRLIYFSYDVKMKEKGDIPEGYSVSREKKERFSLILESASTNQTSMYLCASEGVTDTQYFGPGTRLTVL.

The V call is TRBV27, the J call TRBJ1-6; D is undetermined. The germline CDR1 and CDR2 sequences are MNHEY and SMNVEV (reference sequence). This CDR3 contains 17 residues. Trimming pared 10 bases from V and 5 bases from J, leaving 24 bases between. In nucleotides, the CDR3 is TGTGCCACCCTAGCCCTCTCGGGCGTAGGCGATAATTCACCCCTCCACTTT. This sequence encodes CATLALSGVGDNSPLHF.